These 10 T cell receptor beta chains came from one sample sequenced in a study of tumor-infiltrating lymphocytes in localized non-small cell lung cancer. Here immunoSEQ multiplex PCR was the method, and the copy in TCRdb shows in-frame clones only, minus some. The sample lists around 8,900 clones, around 72% occurring once. Sequenced material: lung tumor tissue. These receptors all come from a human donor with non-small cell lung cancer.

The chain joins TRBV2 to TRBJ1-3; D not certain. Germline CDR1 is SNHLY and CDR2 is FYNNEI. The V and J ends lost 3 bases and 2 bases respectively, with 5 bases between them. The CDR3 loop spans 13 amino acids. The CDR3 here is CASSEWTGNTIYF. CDR3 coding DNA: TGTGCCAGCAGTGAGTGGACTGGAAACACCATATATTTT.

The rearrangement links TRBV9 to TRBJ1-6; D is ambiguous. The V and J ends lost 4 bases and 7 bases respectively, with 15 bases between them. The CDR3 is 15 residues long. The V gene's germline CDR1 is SGDLS and CDR2 YYNGEE. The CDR3 DNA is TGTGCCAGCAGCCCAGGAGAAGGGTCCAATTCACCCCTCCACTTT. Amino acids: CASSPGEGSNSPLHF.

This rearrangement joins TRBV7-8 to TRBJ2-1, with 14 bases matching TRBD2. The germline V gene has CDR1 SGHVS and CDR2 FQNEAQ. The CDR3 covers 20 residues. Trimming at V came to 1 base and at J to 0 bases, leaving 8 bases not matched to a gene. CDR3 nucleotides: TGTGCCAGCAGCTTAGGGGGGACTAGCGGGGGTTATAGCTCCTACAATGAGCAGTTCTTC. Translated: CASSLGGTSGGYSSYNEQFF.

The sample holds a few counts of this clone. V and J are TRBV2 and TRBJ1-1; tentatively, D is TRBD1 (5 bases). Trimming cost V 6 bases and J 1 base, with 12 bases left between them. The CDR3 sequence is 14 residues long. The germline V gene encodes CDR1 SNHLY and CDR2 FYNNEI. CDR3 DNA sequence: TGTGCCAGCAGGTCTAGGGGTACGAACACTGAAGCTTTCTTT. Protein: CASRSRGTNTEAFF.

V is TRBV7-2 and J is TRBJ2-5, with 14 positions matching TRBD2. Germline V gene data show CDR1 as SGHTA and CDR2 as FQGNSA. V was pared by 4 bases and J by 5 bases, with 12 bases of the junction left unmatched. This CDR3 region has 18 residues. The CDR3 here is CASSSGLAGGTSGETQYF. CDR3 DNA: TGTGCCAGCAGCTCCGGACTAGCGGGGGGTACGTCCGGCGAGACCCAGTACTTC. The entire variable domain, with the rest obtained from reference TRBV7-2 and TRBJ2-5, is as follows: GAGVSQSPSNKVTEKGKDVELRCDPISGHTALYWYRQSLGQGLEFLIYFQGNSAPDKSGLPSDRFSAERTGGSVSTLTIQRTQQEDSAVYLCASSSGLAGGTSGETQYFGPGTRLLVL.

The chain joins TRBV6-5 to TRBJ2-5; no firm D call. There are 11 residues in the CDR3. The germline gives CDR1 MNHEY, CDR2 SVGAGI. Trimming removed 6 bases from V and 4 bases from J, with 6 bases in between. CDR3 sequence: CASRSLETQYF. CDR3 in DNA: TGTGCCAGCAGATCCCTAGAGACCCAGTACTTC.

This clone was observed a few times. V is TRBV5-5 and J is TRBJ2-4; 7 nucleotides agree with TRBD1. From germline, CDR1 is SGHKS and CDR2 YYEKEE (reference sequence). Losses at the gene ends were 1 base for V and 1 base for J; bases not matched to a gene: 5. The CDR3 runs 16 residues. This CDR3 reads CASSLRGQGAKNIQYF. The CDR3 DNA is TGTGCCAGCAGCTTGAGGGGGCAGGGGGCCAAAAACATTCAGTACTTC. The full variable domain, completed using reference TRBV5-5 and TRBJ2-4, is DAGVTQSPTHLIKTRGQQVTLRCSPISGHKSVSWYQQVLGQGPQFIFQYYEKEERGRGNFPDRFSARQFPNYSSELNVNALLLGDSALYLCASSLRGQGAKNIQYFGAGTRLSVL.

The rearrangement joins TRBV27 to TRBJ1-2, with D possibly being TRBD1 (6 bases). Germline V gene lookup returns CDR1 MNHEY and CDR2 SMNVEV (reference sequence). The V end was cut by 4 bases, the J end by 6 bases, with 12 bases between. This CDR3 region has 13 residues. This CDR3 is CASSYRDRDGYTF. DNA of the CDR3: TGTGCCAGCAGTTACAGGGATAGGGATGGCTACACCTTC.

V is TRBV27 and J is TRBJ2-5, with D possibly TRBD2 on 6 matching bases. The CDR3 sequence is 17 residues long. Germline V gene sequence: CDR1 MNHEY, CDR2 SMNVEV (reference sequence). The V and J ends lost 1 base and 2 bases respectively, with 17 bases between them. This CDR3 is CASSLLAVEGRQETQYF. CDR3 coding DNA: TGTGCCAGCAGTTTATTGGCAGTGGAGGGGAGACAAGAGACCCAGTACTTC.

By share, this clone counts as medium-sized. V gene TRBV5-1 combines with J gene TRBJ1-2; 7 nucleotides align to TRBD1. The germline V gene has CDR1 SGHRS and CDR2 YFSETQ. This CDR3 contains 17 residues. Trimming took 0 bases from V and 3 from J; bases not matched to a gene: 11. The DNA for the CDR3 is TGCGCCAGCAGCTTGGGGGAAACAGGGGCCTGGGACTATGGCTACACCTTC. It translates to CASSLGETGAWDYGYTF.